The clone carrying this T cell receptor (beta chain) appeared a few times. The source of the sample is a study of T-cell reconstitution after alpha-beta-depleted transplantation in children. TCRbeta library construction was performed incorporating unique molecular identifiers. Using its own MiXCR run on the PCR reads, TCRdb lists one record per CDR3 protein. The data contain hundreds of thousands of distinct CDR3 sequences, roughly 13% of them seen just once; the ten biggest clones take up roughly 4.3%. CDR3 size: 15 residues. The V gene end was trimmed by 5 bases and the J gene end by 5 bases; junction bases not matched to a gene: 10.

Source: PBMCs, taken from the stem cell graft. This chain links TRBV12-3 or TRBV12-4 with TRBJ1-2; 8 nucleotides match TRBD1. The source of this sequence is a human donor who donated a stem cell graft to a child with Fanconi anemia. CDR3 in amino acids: CASSPPRGTGYGYTF. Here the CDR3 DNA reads TGTGCCAGCAGTCCGCCCAGGGGGACAGGATATGGCTACACCTTC.